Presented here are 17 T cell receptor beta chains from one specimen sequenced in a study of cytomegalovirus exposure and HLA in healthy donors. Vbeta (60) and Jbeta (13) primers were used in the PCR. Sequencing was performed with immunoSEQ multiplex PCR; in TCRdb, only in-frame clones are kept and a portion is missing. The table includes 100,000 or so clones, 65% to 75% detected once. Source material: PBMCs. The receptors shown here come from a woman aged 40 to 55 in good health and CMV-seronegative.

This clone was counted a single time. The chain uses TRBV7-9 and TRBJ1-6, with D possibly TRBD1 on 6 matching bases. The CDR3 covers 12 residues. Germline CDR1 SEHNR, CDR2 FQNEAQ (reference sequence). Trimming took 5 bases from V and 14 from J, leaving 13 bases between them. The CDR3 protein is CASSTGTPALHF. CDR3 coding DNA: TGTGCCAGCAGCACTGGGACACCGGCCCTCCACTTT.

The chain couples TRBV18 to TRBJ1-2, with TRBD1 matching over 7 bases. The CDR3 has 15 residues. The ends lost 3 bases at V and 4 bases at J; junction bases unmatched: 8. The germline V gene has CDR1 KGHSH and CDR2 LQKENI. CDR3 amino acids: CASSPEQGQIYGYTF. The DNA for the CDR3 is TGTGCCAGCTCACCTGAACAGGGACAGATCTATGGCTACACCTTC.

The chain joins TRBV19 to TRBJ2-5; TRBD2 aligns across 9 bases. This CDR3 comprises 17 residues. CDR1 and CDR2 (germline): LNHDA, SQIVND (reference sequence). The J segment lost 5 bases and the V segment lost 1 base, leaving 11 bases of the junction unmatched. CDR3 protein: CASSIGPRLAVRETQYF. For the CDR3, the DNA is TGTGCCAGTAGTATAGGGCCCCGACTAGCGGTTAGGGAGACCCAGTACTTC.

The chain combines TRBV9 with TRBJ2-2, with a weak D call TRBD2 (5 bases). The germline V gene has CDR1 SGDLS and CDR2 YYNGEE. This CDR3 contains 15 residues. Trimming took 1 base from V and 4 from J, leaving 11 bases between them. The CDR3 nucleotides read TGTGCCAGCAGCGTACGGGATCCCTTCACCGGGGAGCTGTTTTTT. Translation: CASSVRDPFTGELFF.

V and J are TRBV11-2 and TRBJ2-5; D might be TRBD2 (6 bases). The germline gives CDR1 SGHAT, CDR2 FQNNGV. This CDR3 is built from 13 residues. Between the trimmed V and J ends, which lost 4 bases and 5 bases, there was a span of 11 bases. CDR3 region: CASSSGTGETQYF. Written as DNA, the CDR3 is TGTGCCAGCAGCTCAGGGACTGGGGAGACCCAGTACTTC.

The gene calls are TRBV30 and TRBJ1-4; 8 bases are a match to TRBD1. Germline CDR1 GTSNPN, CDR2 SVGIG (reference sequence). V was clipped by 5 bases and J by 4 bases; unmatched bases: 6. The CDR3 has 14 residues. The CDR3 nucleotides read TGTGCCTGGTCGAGGACAGGGAATAATGAAAAACTGTTTTTT. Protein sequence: CAWSRTGNNEKLFF.

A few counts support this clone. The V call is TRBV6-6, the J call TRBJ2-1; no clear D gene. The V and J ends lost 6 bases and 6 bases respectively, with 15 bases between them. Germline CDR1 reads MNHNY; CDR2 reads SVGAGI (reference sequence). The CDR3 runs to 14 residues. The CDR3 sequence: CASSQRRVLNEQFF. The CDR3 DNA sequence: TGTGCCAGCAGCCAACGACGGGTCCTCAATGAGCAGTTCTTC.

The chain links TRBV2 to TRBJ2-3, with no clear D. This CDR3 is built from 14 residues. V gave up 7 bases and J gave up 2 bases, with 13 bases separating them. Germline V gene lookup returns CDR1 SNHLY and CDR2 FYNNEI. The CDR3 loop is CASILNTLTDTQYF. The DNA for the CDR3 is TGTGCCAGCATTCTAAATACCCTCACAGATACGCAGTATTTT.

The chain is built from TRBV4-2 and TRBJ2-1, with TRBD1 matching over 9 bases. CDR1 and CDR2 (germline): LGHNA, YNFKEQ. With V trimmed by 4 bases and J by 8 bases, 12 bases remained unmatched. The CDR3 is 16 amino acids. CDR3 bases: TGTGCCAGCAGCCGACTCCCGGGACAGGGAGACGATGAGCAGTTCTTC. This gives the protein CASSRLPGQGDDEQFF.

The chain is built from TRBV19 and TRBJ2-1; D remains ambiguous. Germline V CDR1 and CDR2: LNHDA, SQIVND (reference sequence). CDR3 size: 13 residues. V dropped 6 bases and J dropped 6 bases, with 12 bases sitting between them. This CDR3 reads CASSGLGVNEQFF. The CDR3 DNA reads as TGTGCCAGTAGCGGGTTAGGTGTCAATGAGCAGTTCTTC.

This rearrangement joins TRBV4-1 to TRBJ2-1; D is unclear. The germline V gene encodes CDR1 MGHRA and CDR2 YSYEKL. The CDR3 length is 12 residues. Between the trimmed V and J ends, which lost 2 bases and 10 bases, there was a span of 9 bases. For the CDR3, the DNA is TGCGCCAGCAGCCAATCGGTAACGGAGCAGTTCTTC. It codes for CASSQSVTEQFF.

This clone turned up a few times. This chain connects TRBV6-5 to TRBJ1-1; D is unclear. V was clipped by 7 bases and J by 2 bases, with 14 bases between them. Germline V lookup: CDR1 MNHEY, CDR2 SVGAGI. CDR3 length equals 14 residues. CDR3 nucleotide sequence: TGTGCCAGCACCTTTACAGAGATTAACACTGAAGCTTTCTTT. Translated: CASTFTEINTEAFF.

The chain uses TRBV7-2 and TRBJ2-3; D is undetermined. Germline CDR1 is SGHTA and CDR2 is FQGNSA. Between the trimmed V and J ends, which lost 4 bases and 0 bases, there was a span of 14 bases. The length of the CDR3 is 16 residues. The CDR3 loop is CASSSRRVTSTDTQYF. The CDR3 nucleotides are TGTGCCAGCAGCTCCCGACGGGTGACTAGCACAGATACGCAGTATTTT.

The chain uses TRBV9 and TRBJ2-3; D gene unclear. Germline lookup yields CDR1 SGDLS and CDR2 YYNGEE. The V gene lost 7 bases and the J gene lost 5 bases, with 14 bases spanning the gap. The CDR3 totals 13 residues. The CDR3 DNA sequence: TGTGCCAGCGCTTTAAGAGTGCTAGATACGCAGTATTTT. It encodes CASALRVLDTQYF.

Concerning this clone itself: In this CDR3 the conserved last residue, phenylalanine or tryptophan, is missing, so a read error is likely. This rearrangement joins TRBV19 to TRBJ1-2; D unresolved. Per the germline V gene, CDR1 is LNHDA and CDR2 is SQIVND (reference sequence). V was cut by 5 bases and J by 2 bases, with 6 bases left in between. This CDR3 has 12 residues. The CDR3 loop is CASSPANYGYTL. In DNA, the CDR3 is TGTGCCAGTAGTCCGGCGAACTATGGCTACACCCTC.

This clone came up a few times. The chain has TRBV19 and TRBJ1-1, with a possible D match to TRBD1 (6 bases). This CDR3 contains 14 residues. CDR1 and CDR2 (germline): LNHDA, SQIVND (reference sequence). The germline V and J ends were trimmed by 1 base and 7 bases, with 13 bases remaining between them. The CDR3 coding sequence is TGTGCCAGTAGTATAGTTATGGGGGCGGGTGAAGCTTTCTTT. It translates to CASSIVMGAGEAFF.

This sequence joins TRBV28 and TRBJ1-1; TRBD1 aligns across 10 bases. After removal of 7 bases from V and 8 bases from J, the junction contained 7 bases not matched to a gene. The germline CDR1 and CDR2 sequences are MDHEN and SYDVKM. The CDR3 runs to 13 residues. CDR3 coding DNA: TGTGCCAGCACCATCGGGGACAGGGGCGAAGCTTTCTTT. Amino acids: CASTIGDRGEAFF.